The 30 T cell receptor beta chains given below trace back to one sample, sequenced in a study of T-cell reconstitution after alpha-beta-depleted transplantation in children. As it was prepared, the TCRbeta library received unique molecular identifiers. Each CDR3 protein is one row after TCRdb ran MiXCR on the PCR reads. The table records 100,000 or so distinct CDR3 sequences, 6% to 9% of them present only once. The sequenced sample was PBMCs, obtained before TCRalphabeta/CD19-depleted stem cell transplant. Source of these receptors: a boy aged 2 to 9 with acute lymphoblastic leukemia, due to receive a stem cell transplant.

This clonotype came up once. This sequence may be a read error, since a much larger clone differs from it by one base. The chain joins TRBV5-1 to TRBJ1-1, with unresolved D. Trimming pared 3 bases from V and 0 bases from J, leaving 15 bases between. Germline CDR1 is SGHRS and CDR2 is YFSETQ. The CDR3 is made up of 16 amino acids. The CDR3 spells CASSWEIAVMNTEAFF. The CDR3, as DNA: TGCGCCAGCAGCTGGGAGATAGCGGTGATGAACACTGAAGCTTTCTTT.

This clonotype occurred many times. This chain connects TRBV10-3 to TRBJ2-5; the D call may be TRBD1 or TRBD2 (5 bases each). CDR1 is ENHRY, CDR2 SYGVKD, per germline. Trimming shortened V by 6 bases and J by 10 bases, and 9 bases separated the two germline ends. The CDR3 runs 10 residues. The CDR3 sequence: CAIRVRGQYF. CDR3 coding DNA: TGTGCCATCAGAGTGAGGGGCCAGTACTTC.

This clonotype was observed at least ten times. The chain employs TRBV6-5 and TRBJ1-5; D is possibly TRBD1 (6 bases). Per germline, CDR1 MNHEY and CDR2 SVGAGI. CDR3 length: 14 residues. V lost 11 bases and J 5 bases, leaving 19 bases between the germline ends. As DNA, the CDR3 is TGTGCCTCCCGGAGATTCAGGGGTCATCAGCCCCAGCATTTT. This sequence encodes CASRRFRGHQPQHF.

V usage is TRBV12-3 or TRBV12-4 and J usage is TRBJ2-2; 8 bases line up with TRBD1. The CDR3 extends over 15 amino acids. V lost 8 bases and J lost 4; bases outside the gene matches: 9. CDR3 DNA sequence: TGTGCCAGCTGCAGGGGGCGTAGAGGCACCGGGGAGCTGTTTTTT. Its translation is CASCRGRRGTGELFF.

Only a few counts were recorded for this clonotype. The CDR3 is CASGLVGTGGYEQYF. For the CDR3, the DNA is TGTGCTAGTGGTTTGGTGGGGACAGGGGGCTACGAGCAGTACTTC. This chain links TRBV12-5 with TRBJ2-7; 11 bases are a match to TRBD1. Germline CDR1 is LGHNT and CDR2 is FRNRAP. This CDR3 is 15 amino acids long. V was clipped by 0 bases and J by 3 bases; unmatched bases: 1.

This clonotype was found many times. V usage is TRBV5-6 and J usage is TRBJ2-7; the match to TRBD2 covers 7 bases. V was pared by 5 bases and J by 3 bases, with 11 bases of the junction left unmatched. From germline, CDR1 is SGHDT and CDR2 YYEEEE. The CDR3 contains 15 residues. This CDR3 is CASRLILGGSYEQYF. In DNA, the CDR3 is TGTGCCAGCAGGCTCATACTCGGGGGGAGCTACGAGCAGTACTTC.

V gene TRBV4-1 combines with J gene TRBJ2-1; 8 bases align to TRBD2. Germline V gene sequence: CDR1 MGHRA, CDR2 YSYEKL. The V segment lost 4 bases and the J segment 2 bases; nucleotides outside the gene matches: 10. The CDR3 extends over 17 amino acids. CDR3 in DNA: TGCGCCAGCAGCCGCCGACCCGCGGGGGGTCCCTACAATGAGCAGTTCTTC. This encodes CASSRRPAGGPYNEQFF.

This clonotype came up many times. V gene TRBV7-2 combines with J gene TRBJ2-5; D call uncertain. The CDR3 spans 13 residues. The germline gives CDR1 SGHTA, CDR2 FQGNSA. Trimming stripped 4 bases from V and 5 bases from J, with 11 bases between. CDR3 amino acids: CASSSTLSETQYF. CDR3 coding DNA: TGTGCCAGCAGCTCCACCCTATCGGAGACCCAGTACTTC.

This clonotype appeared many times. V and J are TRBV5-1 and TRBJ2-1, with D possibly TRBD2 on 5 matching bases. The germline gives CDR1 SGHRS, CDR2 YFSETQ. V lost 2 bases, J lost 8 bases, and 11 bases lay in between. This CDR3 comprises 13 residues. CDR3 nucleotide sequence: TGCGCCAGCAGCTTTAAGGTGAGGGATGAGCAGTTCTTC. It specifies CASSFKVRDEQFF.

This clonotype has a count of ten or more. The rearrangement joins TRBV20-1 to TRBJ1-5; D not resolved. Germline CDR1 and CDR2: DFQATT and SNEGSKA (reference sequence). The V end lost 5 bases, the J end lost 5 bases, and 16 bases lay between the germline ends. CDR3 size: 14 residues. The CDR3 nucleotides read TGCAGTGCTCCGAAGGAGAGGGCGCATCAGCCCCAGCATTTT. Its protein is CSAPKERAHQPQHF.

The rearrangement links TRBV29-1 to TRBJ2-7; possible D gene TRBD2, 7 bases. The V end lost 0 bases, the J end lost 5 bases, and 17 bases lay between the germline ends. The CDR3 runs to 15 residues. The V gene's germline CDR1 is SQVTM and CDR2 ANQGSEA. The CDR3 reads CSVEDRGRGGDEQYF. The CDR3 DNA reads TGCAGCGTTGAAGATAGGGGACGAGGGGGGGACGAGCAGTACTTC.

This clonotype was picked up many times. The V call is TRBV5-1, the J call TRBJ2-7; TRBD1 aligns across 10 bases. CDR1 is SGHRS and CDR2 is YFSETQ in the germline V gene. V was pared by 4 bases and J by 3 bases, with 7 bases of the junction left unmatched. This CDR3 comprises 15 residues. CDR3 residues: CASSPGTGVNYEQYF. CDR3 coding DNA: TGCGCCAGCAGCCCCGGGACAGGGGTGAACTACGAGCAGTACTTC.

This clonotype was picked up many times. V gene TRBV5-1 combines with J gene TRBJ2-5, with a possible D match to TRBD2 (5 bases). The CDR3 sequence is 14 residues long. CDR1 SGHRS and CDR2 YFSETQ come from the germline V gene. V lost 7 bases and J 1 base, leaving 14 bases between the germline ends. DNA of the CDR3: TGCGCCAGCGGTCTAGCTCCCCCCCAAGAGACCCAGTACTTC. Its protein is CASGLAPPQETQYF.

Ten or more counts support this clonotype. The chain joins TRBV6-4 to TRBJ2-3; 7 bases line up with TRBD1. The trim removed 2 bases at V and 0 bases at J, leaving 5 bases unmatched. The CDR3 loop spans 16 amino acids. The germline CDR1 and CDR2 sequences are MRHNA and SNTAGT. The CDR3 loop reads CASSDTGALSTDTQYF. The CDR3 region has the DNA TGTGCCAGCAGTGACACAGGGGCGCTAAGCACAGATACGCAGTATTTT.

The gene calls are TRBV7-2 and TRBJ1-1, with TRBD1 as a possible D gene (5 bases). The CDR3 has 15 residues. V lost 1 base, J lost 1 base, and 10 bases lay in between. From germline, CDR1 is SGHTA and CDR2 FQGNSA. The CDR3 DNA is TGTGCCAGCAGCTTAGTACGGCAGGGGAACACTGAAGCTTTCTTT. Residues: CASSLVRQGNTEAFF.

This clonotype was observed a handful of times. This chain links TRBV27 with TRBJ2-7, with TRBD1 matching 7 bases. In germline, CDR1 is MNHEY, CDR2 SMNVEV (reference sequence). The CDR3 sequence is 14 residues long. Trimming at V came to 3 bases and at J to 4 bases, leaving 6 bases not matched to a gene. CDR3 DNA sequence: TGTGCCAGCAGTTTCCTCGACAGGGAGTACGAGCAGTACTTC. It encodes CASSFLDREYEQYF.

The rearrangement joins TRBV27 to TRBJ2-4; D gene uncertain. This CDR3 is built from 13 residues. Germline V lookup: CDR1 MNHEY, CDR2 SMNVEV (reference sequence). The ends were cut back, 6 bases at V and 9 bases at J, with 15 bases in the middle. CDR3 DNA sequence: TGTGCCAGCAGCTTCATCAAAGGGTCCATTCAGTACTTC. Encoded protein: CASSFIKGSIQYF.

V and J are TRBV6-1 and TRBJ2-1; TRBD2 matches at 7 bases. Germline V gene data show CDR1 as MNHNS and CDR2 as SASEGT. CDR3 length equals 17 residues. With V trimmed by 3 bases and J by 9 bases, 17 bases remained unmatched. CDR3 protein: CASSDTPGYGPSGEQFF. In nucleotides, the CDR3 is TGTGCCAGCAGTGATACACCGGGATATGGCCCTAGCGGTGAGCAGTTCTTC.

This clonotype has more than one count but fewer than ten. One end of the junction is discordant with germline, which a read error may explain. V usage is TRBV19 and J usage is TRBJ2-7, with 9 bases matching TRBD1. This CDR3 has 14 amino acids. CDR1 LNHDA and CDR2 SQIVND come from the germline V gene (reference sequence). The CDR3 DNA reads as TGTGCCAGTAGTGAGGGACAGGGCTCCGACGAGCAGTACTTC. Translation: CASSEGQGSDEQYF. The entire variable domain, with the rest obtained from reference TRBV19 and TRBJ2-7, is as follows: DGGITQSPKYLFRKEGQNVTLSCEQNLNHDAMYWYRQDPGQGLRLIYYSQIVNDFQKGDIAEGYSVSREKKESFPLTVTSAQKNPTAFYLCASSEGQGSDEQYFGPGTRLTVT.

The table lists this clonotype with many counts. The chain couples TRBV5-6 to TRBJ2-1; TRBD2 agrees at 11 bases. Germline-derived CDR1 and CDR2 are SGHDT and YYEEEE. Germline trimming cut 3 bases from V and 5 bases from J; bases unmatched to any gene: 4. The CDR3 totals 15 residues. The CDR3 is CASSSWGLADNEQFF. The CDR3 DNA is TGTGCCAGCAGCTCTTGGGGACTAGCGGACAATGAGCAGTTCTTC.

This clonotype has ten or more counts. CDR3 protein: CASSSLGTWGTGELFF. The DNA for the CDR3 is TGCGCCAGCAGCTCCCTCGGGACCTGGGGCACCGGGGAGCTGTTTTTT. The V gene is TRBV5-1, the J gene TRBJ2-2; D possibly uses TRBD1 or TRBD2 (5 bases each). CDR1 SGHRS and CDR2 YFSETQ come from the germline V gene. V lost 3 bases to trimming and J lost 4 bases, with 16 bases between them. The CDR3 runs to 16 residues.

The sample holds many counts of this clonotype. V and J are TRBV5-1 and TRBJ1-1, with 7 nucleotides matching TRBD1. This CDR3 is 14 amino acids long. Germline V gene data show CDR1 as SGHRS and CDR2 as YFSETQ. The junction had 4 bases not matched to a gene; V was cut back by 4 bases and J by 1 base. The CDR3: CASSLRQGNTEAFF. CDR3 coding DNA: TGCGCCAGCAGCCTCCGACAGGGGAACACTGAAGCTTTCTTT. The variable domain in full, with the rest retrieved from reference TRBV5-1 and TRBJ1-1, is KAGVTQTPRYLIKTRGQQVTLSCSPISGHRSVSWYQQTPGQGLQFLFEYFSETQRNKGNFPGRFSGRQFSNSRSEMNVSTLELGDSALYLCASSLRQGNTEAFFGQGTRLTVV.

The CDR3 here is CASSPGLAGGLAYTQYF. The CDR3 bases are TGTGCCAGCAGCCCGGGACTAGCGGGGGGGCTGGCATATACGCAGTATTTT. The chain employs TRBV11-1 and TRBJ2-3, with 16 nucleotides matching TRBD2. The V gene's germline CDR1 is SGHAT and CDR2 FQDESV (reference sequence). The CDR3 runs 17 residues. The junction had 9 bases not matched to a gene; V was cut back by 5 bases and J by 7 bases.

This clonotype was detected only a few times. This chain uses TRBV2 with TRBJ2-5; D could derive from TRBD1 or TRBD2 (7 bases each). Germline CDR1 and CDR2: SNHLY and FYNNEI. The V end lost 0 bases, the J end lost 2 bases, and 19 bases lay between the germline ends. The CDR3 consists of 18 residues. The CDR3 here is CASSEAGSGTDIQETQYF. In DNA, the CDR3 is TGTGCCAGCAGTGAAGCGGGGAGCGGGACAGACATACAAGAGACCCAGTACTTC.

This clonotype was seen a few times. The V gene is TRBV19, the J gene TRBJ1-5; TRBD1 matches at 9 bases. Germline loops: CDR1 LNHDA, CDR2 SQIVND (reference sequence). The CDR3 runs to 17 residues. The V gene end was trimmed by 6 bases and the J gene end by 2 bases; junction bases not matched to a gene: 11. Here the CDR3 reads CASSPQGAGGGNQPQHF. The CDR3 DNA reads TGTGCCAGTAGCCCACAGGGGGCCGGCGGTGGCAATCAGCCCCAGCATTTT.

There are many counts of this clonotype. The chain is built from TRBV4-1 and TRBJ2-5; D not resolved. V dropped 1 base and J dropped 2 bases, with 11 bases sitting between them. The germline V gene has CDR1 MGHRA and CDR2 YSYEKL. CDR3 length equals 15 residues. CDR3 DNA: TGCGCCAGCAGCCAAGCGACCTACCCACAAGAGACCCAGTACTTC. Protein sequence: CASSQATYPQETQYF.

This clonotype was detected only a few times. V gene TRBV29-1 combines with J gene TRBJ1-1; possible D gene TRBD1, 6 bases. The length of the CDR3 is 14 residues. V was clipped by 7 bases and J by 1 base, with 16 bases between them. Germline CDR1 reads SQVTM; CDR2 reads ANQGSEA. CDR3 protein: CSAHPGTRNTEAFF. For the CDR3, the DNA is TGCAGCGCCCACCCCGGGACAAGGAACACTGAAGCTTTCTTT.

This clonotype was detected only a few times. CDR3: CASSEIEGQGAETQYF. For the CDR3, the DNA is TGTGCCAGCAGTGAAATAGAAGGACAGGGGGCGGAGACCCAGTACTTC. The chain uses TRBV6-1 and TRBJ2-5, with TRBD1 matching 11 bases. Germline V lookup: CDR1 MNHNS, CDR2 SASEGT. The CDR3 is 16 amino acids. The trim removed 2 bases at V and 5 bases at J, leaving 7 bases unmatched.

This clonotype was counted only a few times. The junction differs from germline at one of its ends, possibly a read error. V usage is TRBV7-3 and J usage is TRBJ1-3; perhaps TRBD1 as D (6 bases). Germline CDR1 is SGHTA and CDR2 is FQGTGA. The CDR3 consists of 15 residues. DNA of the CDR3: TGTGCCAGCAGCTTATGGGGGGGCTCTGGGAACACCATATATTTT. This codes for CASSLWGGSGNTIYF. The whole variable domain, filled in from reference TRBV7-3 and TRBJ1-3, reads GAGVSQTPSNKVTEKGKYVELRCDPISGHTALYWYRQSLGQGPEFLIYFQGTGAADDSGLPNDRFFAVRPEGSVSTLKIQRTERGDSAVYLCASSLWGGSGNTIYFGEGSWLTVV.

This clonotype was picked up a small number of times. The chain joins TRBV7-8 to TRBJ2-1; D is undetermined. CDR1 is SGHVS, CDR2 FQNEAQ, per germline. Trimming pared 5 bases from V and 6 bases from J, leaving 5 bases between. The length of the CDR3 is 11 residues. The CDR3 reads CASSTVNEQFF. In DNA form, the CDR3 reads TGTGCCAGCAGCACCGTCAATGAGCAGTTCTTC.